This is a list of T cell receptor beta chains from one sample in a study of T cell responses to AZD1222 COVID-19 vaccine. The protocol was immunoSEQ multiplex PCR, while the TCRdb copy is restricted to in-frame clones and leaves out a portion. In the table there are more than 120,000 clones, around 90% of which are singletons. Sequencing was performed on peripheral blood, taken 28 days after the second dose of the MenACWY control vaccine. These receptors originate from an adult who received the MenACWY meningococcal vaccine as a control. Each CDR3 is given with its conserved first and last residue. A D gene is named only where the DNA matches it firmly. For some rows the clone size is stated as once, few or many, or as a class when expanded; others skip it.

clone size,D gene,J gene,V gene,CDR3 protein,CDR3 DNA
NA,TRBD2,TRBJ2-5,TRBV4-1,CASSQDLAGPRTQYF,TGCGCCAGCAGCCAAGATCTAGCGGGCCCTAGGACCCAGTACTTC
once,NA,TRBJ2-6,TRBV7-6,CASSFTGAGANVLTF,TGTGCCAGCAGCTTCACAGGTGCCGGGGCCAACGTCCTGACTTTC
once,TRBD1,TRBJ2-2,TRBV11-3,CASIHRPGTENTGELFF,TGTGCCAGCATCCATCGGCCGGGGACAGAGAACACCGGGGAGCTGTTTTTT
NA,TRBD2,TRBJ2-7,TRBV7-2,CASSSQGLAGDPYEQYF,TGTGCCAGCAGCTCTCAGGGACTAGCGGGGGACCCATACGAGCAGTACTTC
NA,NA,TRBJ1-2,TRBV5-1,CASSLSGYTGWYGYTF,TGCGCCAGCAGCTTGTCGGGTTACACAGGGTGGTATGGCTACACCTTC
NA,TRBD1,TRBJ2-4,TRBV7-2,CASSLDPDRGAKNIQYF,TGTGCCAGCAGCTTAGACCCGGACAGGGGAGCCAAAAACATTCAGTACTTC
NA,NA,TRBJ2-1,TRBV28,CASSLINEQFF,TGTGCCAGCAGTTTGATTAATGAGCAGTTCTTC
NA,NA,TRBJ1-1,TRBV5-8,CASSSLPGHKRGTEAFF,TGTGCCAGCAGCTCACTTCCGGGACACAAAAGGGGGACTGAAGCTTTCTTT
NA,NA,TRBJ2-1,TRBV7-6,CASSKPGSYNEQFF,TGTGCCAGCAGCAAACCCGGGTCCTACAATGAGCAGTTCTTC
NA,NA,TRBJ1-4,TRBV5-1,CASSTGSKWRVEKLFF,TGCGCCAGCAGCACCGGTTCCAAGTGGCGGGTTGAAAAACTGTTTTTT
NA,NA,TRBJ1-2,TRBV5-1,CASSFETNGGYTF,TGCGCCAGCAGCTTCGAGACAAACGGAGGCTACACCTTC
NA,NA,TRBJ1-2,TRBV10-3,CAISESVGYTF,TGTGCCATCAGTGAGTCGGTGGGCTACACCTTC
NA,TRBD2,TRBJ2-3,TRBV11-3,CASSPFGRGGDTQYF,TGTGCCAGCAGCCCCTTCGGGCGGGGGGGAGATACGCAGTATTTT
NA,NA,TRBJ2-5,TRBV2,CASSEPMGRGIQETQYF,TGTGCCAGCAGTGAGCCCATGGGACGGGGGATTCAAGAGACCCAGTACTTC
NA,TRBD1,TRBJ1-2,TRBV27,CASTSGQGPYGYTF,TGTGCCAGCACCTCGGGACAGGGACCCTATGGCTACACCTTC
NA,NA,TRBJ2-3,TRBV4-3,CASSQPTVDTQYF,TGCGCCAGCAGCCAACCAACAGTAGATACGCAGTATTTT
NA,TRBD1,TRBJ2-6,TRBV10-3,CASQTGDWVSGANVLTF,TGTGCCTCCCAGACAGGGGATTGGGTCTCTGGGGCCAACGTCCTGACTTTC
NA,TRBD1,TRBJ1-1,TRBV9,CASSAGTGLPEAFF,TGTGCCAGCAGCGCCGGGACAGGCCTTCCTGAAGCTTTCTTT
once,TRBD1,TRBJ1-1,TRBV11-1,CASKGTANTEAFF,TGTGCCAGTAAGGGGACAGCGAACACTGAAGCTTTCTTT
NA,NA,TRBJ2-1,TRBV7-2,CASSHPRALPSSYNEQFF,TGTGCCAGCAGTCACCCCAGGGCCCTACCGAGCTCCTACAATGAGCAGTTCTTC
NA,NA,TRBJ1-3,TRBV5-4,CASSLYSGNTIYF,TGTGCCAGCAGCTTGTACTCTGGAAACACCATATATTTT
NA,NA,TRBJ1-1,TRBV6-5,CASTITRDTEAFF,TGTGCCAGCACCATAACAAGAGACACTGAAGCTTTCTTT
NA,NA,TRBJ2-3,TRBV11-2,CASSPLGLRAGNTQYF,TGTGCCAGCAGCCCCCTGGGCCTACGAGCAGGAAATACGCAGTATTTT
NA,TRBD2,TRBJ2-3,TRBV29-1,CSVPSTSGGGPDTQYF,TGCAGCGTTCCATCTACTAGCGGGGGGGGCCCAGATACGCAGTATTTT
NA,NA,TRBJ2-2,TRBV6-5,CASSSHQVNGELFF,TGTGCCAGCAGTTCCCATCAGGTTAACGGGGAGCTGTTTTTT
NA,NA,TRBJ2-7,TRBV4-3,CASSQEFRGLLYF,TGCGCCAGCAGCCAAGAATTCCGGGGGCTTCTGTACTTC
NA,TRBD2,TRBJ2-5,TRBV7-2,CASSLGGGLGETQYF,TGTGCCAGCAGCTTAGGCGGGGGGTTAGGAGAGACCCAGTACTTC
NA,NA,TRBJ2-7,TRBV7-9,CASSFTSFTKGQYF,TGTGCCAGCAGCTTCACCTCGTTTACGAAGGGGCAGTACTTC
NA,TRBD2,TRBJ2-7,TRBV27,CASSSPGGSYEQYF,TGTGCCAGCAGTTCCCCGGGAGGGTCCTACGAGCAGTACTTC
few,NA,TRBJ1-5,TRBV28,CASTYSYSNQPQHF,TGTGCCAGCACCTATAGTTATAGCAATCAGCCCCAGCATTTT
NA,NA,TRBJ1-6,TRBV9,CASSKGQPYNSPLHF,TGTGCCAGCAGCAAGGGACAACCATATAATTCACCCCTCCACTTT
NA,NA,TRBJ1-2,TRBV19,CASSSTVTDYGYTF,TGTGCCAGTAGTAGCACTGTGACAGACTATGGCTACACCTTC
NA,TRBD1,TRBJ2-6,TRBV19,CASSTDDRGLTGANVLTF,TGTGCCAGTAGTACGGACGACAGGGGGTTGACTGGGGCCAACGTCCTGACTTTC
NA,TRBD1,TRBJ1-2,TRBV29-1,CSVLDRQGANYGYTF,TGCAGCGTGTTAGACCGACAGGGTGCTAACTATGGCTACACCTTC
NA,NA,TRBJ1-1,TRBV4-1,CASSQENRGSAFF,TGCGCCAGCAGCCAAGAAAACCGGGGGTCAGCTTTCTTT
NA,NA,TRBJ1-3,TRBV7-2,CASSLDSSGNTIYF,TGTGCCAGCAGCTTAGACAGCTCTGGAAACACCATATATTTT
NA,TRBD2,TRBJ2-5,TRBV3-1/TRBV3-2,CASSPGLGVETQYF,TGTGCCAGCAGCCCCGGACTAGGGGTAGAGACCCAGTACTTC
NA,NA,TRBJ2-5,TRBV27,CASSSAGRAQYF,TGTGCCAGCAGTTCTGCTGGTAGAGCCCAGTACTTC
NA,NA,TRBJ2-2,TRBV2,CASSERGPVTGELFF,TGTGCCAGCAGTGAAAGGGGACCCGTCACCGGGGAGCTGTTTTTT
NA,NA,TRBJ1-2,TRBV7-2,CASSLGRQGSRGYTF,TGTGCCAGCAGCTTAGGACGTCAGGGGAGTCGCGGCTACACCTTC
NA,NA,TRBJ2-7,TRBV7-6,CASSLWTVGASYEQYF,TGTGCCAGCAGCCTCTGGACAGTAGGGGCGTCCTACGAGCAGTACTTC
NA,NA,TRBJ2-7,TRBV19,CASSPPQGPYYEQYF,TGTGCCAGTAGTCCACCCCAGGGCCCATACTACGAGCAGTACTTC
NA,NA,TRBJ1-5,TRBV27,CASSSPGQPQHF,TGTGCCAGCAGTTCCCCCGGTCAGCCCCAGCATTTT
NA,TRBD2,TRBJ2-3,TRBV4-3,CASSQDSAGASTDTQYF,TGCGCCAGCAGCCAAGATTCCGCGGGAGCGAGCACAGATACGCAGTATTTT
NA,NA,TRBJ1-1,TRBV6-5,CASSSTAGDTEAFF,TGTGCCAGCAGTTCCACGGCTGGGGACACTGAAGCTTTCTTT
NA,NA,TRBJ2-5,TRBV10-3,CAISDRNQETQYF,TGTGCCATCAGTGACAGGAACCAAGAGACCCAGTACTTC
once,NA,TRBJ2-5,TRBV12-3/TRBV12-4,CASSRGTAETQYF,TGTGCCAGCAGTCGCGGGACAGCAGAGACCCAGTACTTC
NA,NA,TRBJ1-2,TRBV21-1,CASLGTAFYGYTF,TGTGCCAGCCTCGGGACAGCTTTCTATGGCTACACCTTC
NA,NA,TRBJ2-3,TRBV11-2,CASSTLLSDTQYF,TGTGCCAGCAGCACCCTACTTTCGGATACGCAGTATTTT
NA,NA,TRBJ1-3,TRBV7-9,CASRRDGGTGNTIYF,TGTGCCAGCAGACGGGATGGGGGTACTGGAAACACCATATATTTT
NA,NA,TRBJ1-5,TRBV7-2,CASSFTHSNQPQHF,TGTGCCAGCAGCTTCACTCATAGCAATCAGCCCCAGCATTTT
NA,NA,TRBJ2-1,TRBV30,CAWSEDWGGDEQFF,TGTGCCTGGAGTGAGGATTGGGGAGGTGATGAGCAGTTCTTC
NA,TRBD1,TRBJ2-7,TRBV11-2,CASSLDGTGGDEQYF,TGTGCCAGCAGCTTAGACGGGACAGGGGGGGACGAGCAGTACTTC
NA,NA,TRBJ1-1,TRBV4-3,CASSQDGRANTEAFF,TGCGCCAGCAGCCAAGATGGCAGGGCAAACACTGAAGCTTTCTTT
NA,TRBD1,TRBJ1-3,TRBV6-5,CASNTGVNGNTIYF,TGTGCCAGTAATACAGGGGTGAATGGAAACACCATATATTTT
once,NA,TRBJ2-5,TRBV19,CASSTPGETQYF,TGTGCCAGTAGTACCCCAGGAGAGACCCAGTACTTC
NA,TRBD1,TRBJ2-2,TRBV4-2,CASSQDRGTGAGELFF,TGTGCCAGCAGCCAAGATCGCGGGACAGGGGCCGGGGAGCTGTTTTTT